This T cell receptor beta chain was recorded in a study of CD8+ T cells in alopecia areata. Sequencing templates came from extracted RNA that was reverse transcribed into cDNA. Libraries were prepared by immunoSEQ multiplex PCR; TCRdb keeps only in-frame clonotypes and omits some of them. The sample has over 150,000 clones, roughly 56% seen once. The ends were cut back, 3 bases at V and 2 bases at J, with 11 bases in the middle. The CDR3 is made up of 14 amino acids. CDR1 is MNHEY, CDR2 SMNVEV, per germline (reference sequence). Material: CD8+ T cells sorted from blood. The origin of this receptor is a human donor in good health. The J gene is TRBJ2-7, the V gene TRBV27; D is perhaps TRBD1 or TRBD2 (5 bases each). The chain's CDR3 is CASSFVGTAYEQYF. In DNA, the CDR3 is TGTGCCAGCAGTTTCGTAGGGACCGCCTACGAGCAGTACTTC.